A single sample gave rise to the 4 T cell receptor beta chains below, sequenced in a study of cytomegalovirus exposure and HLA in healthy donors. The PCR had 60 Vbeta and 13 Jbeta primers. Sequenced by immunoSEQ multiplex PCR; TCRdb stores in-frame clones only, minus some. Of some 130,000 clones listed, roughly 77% are singletons. Sequencing was carried out using PBMCs. Receptors were obtained from a female donor in good health and CMV-seronegative.

This clone was observed once. The V and J genes are TRBV13 and TRBJ2-7; 12 bases map to TRBD1. V lost 6 bases to trimming and J lost 0 bases; unmatched junction nucleotides: 9. This CDR3 has 17 residues. From germline, CDR1 is PRHDT and CDR2 FYEKMQ (reference sequence). The CDR3, as DNA: TGTGCCAGCAGTTCCGCCGGGACAGGGGGCGCCTCCTACGAGCAGTACTTC. Its protein product is CASSSAGTGGASYEQYF.

The V and J genes are TRBV15 and TRBJ2-5, with 12 bases identical to TRBD2. Per the germline V gene, CDR1 is LNHNV and CDR2 is YYDKDF (reference sequence). The CDR3 runs 16 residues. J lost 4 bases, V lost 7 bases, and 10 bases had no gene match. Here the CDR3 reads CATKNPSGGALETQYF. CDR3 bases: TGTGCCACCAAAAACCCTAGCGGGGGGGCCTTAGAGACCCAGTACTTC.

This clone has a handful of counts. The V and J genes are TRBV11-3 and TRBJ2-1, with 11 nucleotides matching TRBD2. CDR3 length: 17 amino acids. The V segment lost 5 bases and the J segment 5 bases; nucleotides outside the gene matches: 11. Germline loops: CDR1 SGHNT, CDR2 YENEEA. CDR3 in DNA: TGTGCCAGCAGCCTTACATTGGGACTAGCGGTAGACAATGAGCAGTTCTTC. Its translation: CASSLTLGLAVDNEQFF.

The rearrangement joins TRBV25-1 to TRBJ1-1; no reliable D call. Germline CDR1 is MGHDK and CDR2 is SYGVNS. V lost 4 bases and J 10 bases, leaving 7 bases between the germline ends. This CDR3 is built from 10 residues. In DNA form, the CDR3 reads TGTGCCAGCAGTGGCAGCGTAGCTTTCTTT. Its translation is CASSGSVAFF.